These 30 T cell receptor beta chains were all obtained from the same sample, sequenced in a study of regulatory T cells in long-lasting Graves disease. Arm-PCR of CDR3 regions and iRepertoire HTBI primers were the basis on which TCR beta libraries were built. TCRdb used MiXCR to reprocess the multiplex PCR reads, holding one entry per CDR3 protein. The profile shows hundreds of thousands of distinct CDR3 sequences, 13% of them singletons. The time point denotes: newly diagnosed GD, antithyroid drugs for less than 3 months. Researchers made the TCR library from RNA that was extracted from PBMCs. Separately, the same data were catalogued under a study of T cells in Graves' hyperthyroidism and ophthalmopathy.

Sequenced material: peripheral blood mononuclear cells (PBMCs), taken at new diagnosis, from a patient treated with antithyroid drugs. The receptor source for this set is a young man with Graves disease.

A few counts support this clonotype. The V call is TRBV3-1, the J call TRBJ2-5, with TRBD2 matching over 8 bases. This CDR3 has 20 residues. Germline trimming cut 4 bases from V and 0 bases from J; bases unmatched to any gene: 19. Germline V gives CDR1 LGHDT, CDR2 YNNKEL (reference sequence). The CDR3 loop is CASSLSQGRLAGLYQETQYF. CDR3 bases: TGTGCCAGCAGCCTATCACAGGGAAGATTAGCGGGATTGTACCAAGAGACCCAGTACTTC.

This clonotype was observed at least ten times. The chain recombines TRBV6-1 with TRBJ2-7; the D call may be TRBD1 or TRBD2 (5 bases each). The CDR3 covers 12 residues. The germline CDR1 and CDR2 sequences are MNHNS and SASEGT. V was cut by 8 bases and J by 0 bases, with 8 bases left in between. The DNA for the CDR3 is TGTGCCAGCGGGGGAAGCTCCTACGAGCAGTACTTC. Translated: CASGGSSYEQYF.

The rearrangement joins TRBV3-1 to TRBJ1-5; D not certain. Trimming removed 0 bases from V and 6 bases from J, with 6 bases in between. In germline, CDR1 is LGHDT, CDR2 YNNKEL (reference sequence). This CDR3 contains 13 residues. The CDR3 loop reads CASSQDLSQPQHF. The CDR3 DNA reads as TGTGCCAGCAGCCAAGATCTATCTCAGCCCCAGCATTTT.

This clonotype was counted many times. The CDR3 sequence: CASSRWLAGESDEQYF. The CDR3 nucleotides read TGTGCCAGCAGCAGATGGCTAGCGGGAGAATCAGACGAGCAGTACTTC. The rearrangement uses TRBV7-9 and TRBJ2-7; 10 bases line up with TRBD2. Germline values: CDR1 SEHNR, CDR2 FQNEAQ (reference sequence). This CDR3 has 16 residues. With 5 bases clipped from V and 5 bases from J, the junction kept 12 bases outside the gene matches.

This clonotype has just a few counts. The chain couples TRBV5-1 to TRBJ2-2, with 8 bases aligning to TRBD2. With V trimmed by 7 bases and J by 6 bases, 8 bases remained unmatched. Germline CDR1 is SGHRS and CDR2 is YFSETQ. The CDR3 sequence is 14 residues long. The CDR3 reads CASATGTSAGELFF. CDR3 bases: TGCGCCAGCGCCACGGGGACTAGTGCCGGGGAGCTGTTTTTT.

CDR3 DNA sequence: TGTGCCAGCAGTGCCCGGGAGGCAAACAATGAGCAGTTCTTC. This encodes CASSAREANNEQFF. The V gene is TRBV25-1, the J gene TRBJ2-1; 7 nucleotides align to TRBD2. There are 14 residues in the CDR3. Germline lookup yields CDR1 MGHDK and CDR2 SYGVNS. V lost 4 bases to trimming and J lost 5 bases; unmatched junction nucleotides: 5.

This clonotype was seen ten or more times. The rearrangement joins TRBV27 to TRBJ2-3; D may be TRBD1 or TRBD2 (6 bases each). The CDR3 contains 15 residues. The V end was cut by 6 bases, the J end by 2 bases, with 15 bases between. Per the germline V gene, CDR1 is MNHEY and CDR2 is SMNVEV (reference sequence). The CDR3 protein is CASSPGEALTDTQYF. The DNA of the CDR3 is TGTGCCAGCAGCCCAGGGGAGGCCCTCACAGATACGCAGTATTTT.

This clonotype was detected ten times or more. The chain has TRBV10-1 and TRBJ1-1; unclear D gene. Germline assignment: CDR1 WNHNN and CDR2 SYGVQD (reference sequence). The CDR3 loop spans 9 amino acids. Trimming took 9 bases from V and 8 from J, leaving 7 bases between them. The DNA of the CDR3 is TGCGCCAGTTTAGGAGAAGCTTTCTTT. It codes for CASLGEAFF.

This clonotype was picked up many times. The chain joins TRBV24-1 to TRBJ2-1, with D unresolved. Germline CDR1 KGHDR, CDR2 SFDVKD. Trimming left V 4 bases short and J 10 bases short, with 13 bases between. The CDR3 sequence is 13 residues long. CDR3 amino acids: CATSDPGLPEQFF. As DNA, the CDR3 is TGTGCCACCAGTGACCCGGGTCTGCCGGAGCAGTTCTTC.

This clonotype was recorded at least ten times. V usage is TRBV12-3 or TRBV12-4 and J usage is TRBJ2-1; TRBD2 agrees at 15 bases. This CDR3 region has 17 residues. The ends lost 6 bases at V and 8 bases at J; junction bases unmatched: 11. This chain's CDR3 is CASSRTSGRASFDEQFF. The CDR3 DNA is TGTGCCAGCAGCAGGACTAGCGGGAGGGCCTCTTTCGATGAGCAGTTCTTC.

This clonotype appeared a few times. The J gene is TRBJ2-1, the V gene TRBV30; D unclear. Germline CDR1 reads GTSNPN; CDR2 reads SVGIG (reference sequence). The V gene lost 0 bases and the J gene lost 5 bases, with 5 bases spanning the gap. The CDR3 has 12 residues. The CDR3 coding sequence is TGTGCCTGGAGTGTTCCCAACAATGAGCAGTTCTTC. Translated, it gives CAWSVPNNEQFF.

V gene TRBV6-1 combines with J gene TRBJ1-1, with D perhaps TRBD1 (5 bases). Germline CDR1 is MNHNS and CDR2 is SASEGT. CDR3 size: 13 residues. Deletions cut 10 bases from V and 1 base from J, with 13 bases between. The CDR3 DNA sequence: TGTGCCACTAGGGAGGGGAGGAACACTGAAGCTTTCTTT. The encoded protein is CATREGRNTEAFF.

In this sample, this clonotype turned up many times. This rearrangement joins TRBV27 to TRBJ2-1; 9 nucleotides match TRBD2. Germline CDR1 reads MNHEY; CDR2 reads SMNVEV (reference sequence). The CDR3 loop spans 16 amino acids. V shed 4 bases and J 0 bases; nucleotides not matched to a gene: 4. As DNA, the CDR3 is TGTGCCAGCAGTTCCCTACTAGCGGGCTCCTACAATGAGCAGTTCTTC. Protein sequence: CASSSLLAGSYNEQFF.

This clonotype was recorded many times. The chain couples TRBV6-2 or TRBV6-3 to TRBJ1-1; D gene ambiguous. CDR3 size: 11 residues. V gave up 4 bases and J gave up 7 bases, with 7 bases separating them. Germline CDR1 is MNHEY and CDR2 is SVGEGT. In nucleotides, the CDR3 is TGTGCCAGCAGTTCCGGAGGTGAAGCTTTCTTT. Residues: CASSSGGEAFF.

This clonotype was seen repeatedly, ten times or more. The CDR3 sequence: CASSPFRGPVTDTQYF. In nucleotides, the CDR3 is TGTGCCAGCAGCCCTTTTAGGGGGCCGGTCACAGATACGCAGTATTTT. This rearrangement joins TRBV7-9 to TRBJ2-3; 7 bases line up with TRBD1. CDR3 length: 16 residues. V shed 5 bases, J shed 2 bases, and the junction held 10 bases outside the gene matches. From germline, CDR1 is SEHNR and CDR2 FQNEAQ (reference sequence).

Notes on this clonotype: A much larger clone is a single base away; this may be a read error. This CDR3 fails to terminate in the conserved phenylalanine or tryptophan, so it likely reflects a read error. The chain couples TRBV12-3 or TRBV12-4 to TRBJ2-7; D perhaps matches TRBD1 (8 bases). This CDR3 region has 14 residues. Trimming left V 5 bases short and J 4 bases short, with 15 bases between. This CDR3 reads CASSIHRGGYEQYL. The DNA of the CDR3 is TGTGCCAGCAGTATCCACAGGGGGGGTTACGAGCAGTACCTC.

This clonotype came up many times. The chain links TRBV5-1 to TRBJ2-1; 7 bases fit TRBD2. The CDR3 sequence is 13 residues long. Trimming at V came to 5 bases and at J to 2 bases, leaving 1 base not matched to a gene. The germline gives CDR1 SGHRS, CDR2 YFSETQ. CDR3 bases: TGCGCCAGCAGAGCGGGAACCTACAATGAGCAGTTCTTC. It codes for CASRAGTYNEQFF.

The genes are TRBV3-1 and TRBJ2-3; 12 nucleotides align to TRBD2. Per the germline V gene, CDR1 is LGHDT and CDR2 is YNNKEL (reference sequence). CDR3 length: 17 residues. Trimming cost V 4 bases and J 3 bases; bases outside gene matches: 8. The CDR3 is CASSPIVGLAGTDTQYF. The CDR3 nucleotides are TGTGCCAGCAGCCCAATAGTCGGACTAGCGGGAACAGATACGCAGTATTTT.

This clonotype has at least ten counts. The V and J genes are TRBV11-1 and TRBJ2-7; TRBD2 agrees at 7 bases. Germline CDR1 and CDR2: SGHAT and FQDESV (reference sequence). V trimming: 1 base; J trimming: 3 bases; junction bases outside the gene matches: 6. CDR3 length: 15 residues. This CDR3 is CASSLGAGASYEQYF. The CDR3 coding sequence is TGTGCCAGCAGCTTAGGCGCGGGAGCGAGCTACGAGCAGTACTTC.

This clonotype was recorded at least ten times. The chain joins TRBV27 to TRBJ1-1, with D hard to call. Trimming cost V 3 bases and J 1 base, with 12 bases left between them. From germline, CDR1 is MNHEY and CDR2 SMNVEV (reference sequence). There are 15 residues in the CDR3. CDR3 region: CASSFSTKGNTEAFF. The CDR3 DNA reads TGTGCCAGCAGTTTTTCAACGAAAGGGAACACTGAAGCTTTCTTT.

This clonotype was seen many times. The chain has TRBV5-5 and TRBJ2-3; D is perhaps TRBD1 (5 bases). From germline, CDR1 is SGHKS and CDR2 YYEKEE (reference sequence). V gave up 3 bases and J gave up 2 bases, with 28 bases separating them. CDR3 length equals 20 residues. The DNA for the CDR3 is TGTGCCAGCAGCTCCCTGTCGTTTTCGGGCAGGGAAGGACCCACAGATACGCAGTATTTT. This codes for CASSSLSFSGREGPTDTQYF.

A word on this clonotype: The junction does not match germline at one end; this may be a read error. The chain couples TRBV5-1 to TRBJ2-5; D may match TRBD1 or TRBD2 (5 bases each). This CDR3 has 12 residues. Germline CDR1 SGHRS, CDR2 YFSETQ. The CDR3 reads CASTRGQETEYF. The CDR3, as DNA: TGCGCCAGCACCCGGGGCCAGGAGACCGAGTACTTC.

This clonotype was counted ten times or more. This chain uses TRBV3-1 with TRBJ2-7, with D unresolved. The ends were cut back, 1 base at V and 7 bases at J, with 5 bases in the middle. Per germline, CDR1 LGHDT and CDR2 YNNKEL (reference sequence). The CDR3 consists of 11 residues. For the CDR3, the DNA is TGTGCCAGCAGCCAAGTCCGGGAGCAGTACTTC. It yields the protein CASSQVREQYF.

This clonotype has at least ten counts. The genes are TRBV9 and TRBJ1-2; D might be TRBD1 (6 bases). Germline lookup yields CDR1 SGDLS and CDR2 YYNGEE. This CDR3 is 15 amino acids long. V gave up 3 bases and J gave up 4 bases, with 16 bases separating them. The CDR3 nucleotides read TGTGCCAGCAGCGAGGAGACCGGGACAACCTATGGCTACACCTTC. Translation gives CASSEETGTTYGYTF. The full variable domain, its missing parts supplied by reference TRBV9 and TRBJ1-2, is DSGVTQTPKHLITATGQRVTLRCSPRSGDLSVYWYQQSLDQGLQFLIQYYNGEERAKGNILERFSAQQFPDLHSELNLSSLELGDSALYFCASSEETGTTYGYTFGSGTRLTVV.

This clonotype was detected a few times. The chain employs TRBV3-1 and TRBJ2-7; perhaps TRBD2 as D (7 bases). The CDR3 is 17 amino acids. With 3 bases removed from V and 1 base from J, the gap between germline ends came to 19 bases. Germline CDR1 reads LGHDT; CDR2 reads YNNKEL (reference sequence). DNA for the CDR3: TGTGCCAGCAGCCATCAAAGGGCGCGGGGGCCTTCCTACGAGCAGTACTTC. This gives the protein CASSHQRARGPSYEQYF.

The gene calls are TRBV11-2 and TRBJ2-7; D possibly corresponds to TRBD1 (5 bases). V lost 1 base, J lost 0 bases, and 19 bases lay in between. The CDR3 contains 18 residues. Looked up from germline, CDR1 is SGHAT and CDR2 is FQNNGV. CDR3 in amino acids: CASSLGPAETDISYEQYF. CDR3 nucleotides: TGTGCCAGCAGCTTAGGTCCAGCAGAAACGGACATCTCCTACGAGCAGTACTTC.

This clonotype was found many times. The DNA for the CDR3 is TGTGCCAGCAGTTTAGGGGACCCACAGGGGAGGATTACCTTC. Translation gives CASSLGDPQGRITF. The chain carries TRBV12-3 or TRBV12-4 and TRBJ1-2, with TRBD1 identical over 7 bases. The CDR3 extends over 14 amino acids. The junction had 13 bases not matched to a gene; V was cut back by 1 base and J by 14 bases.

This clonotype was seen a handful of times. The rearrangement uses TRBV6-1 and TRBJ2-7; 16 nucleotides match TRBD2. Looked up from germline, CDR1 is MNHNS and CDR2 is SASEGT. V was clipped by 5 bases and J by 6 bases; unmatched bases: 7. CDR3 size: 16 residues. The CDR3, as DNA: TGTGCCAGCAGTCTAGGGGGACTAGCGGGAGGGTCCGAGCAGTACTTC. Its protein is CASSLGGLAGGSEQYF.

This clonotype was seen more than once but under ten times. J is TRBJ2-1 and V is TRBV27; D perhaps matches TRBD1 (7 bases). From germline, CDR1 is MNHEY and CDR2 SMNVEV (reference sequence). The length of the CDR3 is 15 residues. V was cut by 1 base and J by 3 bases, with 10 bases left in between. CDR3 nucleotides: TGTGCCAGCAGTTTATTGCGGGACAGCTACAATGAGCAGTTCTTC. It specifies CASSLLRDSYNEQFF.

The CDR3 reads CASSSPTGRQYF. In DNA, the CDR3 is TGTGCCAGCAGTTCACCAACAGGTCGGCAGTACTTC. The rearrangement links TRBV27 to TRBJ2-7, with D perhaps TRBD1 (5 bases). Per germline, CDR1 MNHEY and CDR2 SMNVEV (reference sequence). The length of the CDR3 is 12 residues. The V end was cut by 4 bases, the J end by 9 bases, with 13 bases between.